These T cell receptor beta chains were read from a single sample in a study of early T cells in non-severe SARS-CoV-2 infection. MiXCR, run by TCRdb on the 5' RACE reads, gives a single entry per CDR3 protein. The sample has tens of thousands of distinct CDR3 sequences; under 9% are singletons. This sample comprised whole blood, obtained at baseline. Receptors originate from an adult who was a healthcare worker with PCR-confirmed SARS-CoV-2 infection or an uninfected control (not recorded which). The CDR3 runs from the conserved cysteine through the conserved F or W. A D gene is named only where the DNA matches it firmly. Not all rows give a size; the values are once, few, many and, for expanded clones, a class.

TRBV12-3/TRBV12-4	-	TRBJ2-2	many	TGTGCCAGCAGTTTTCGGGGGAACACCGGGGAGCTGTTTTTT	CASSFRGNTGELFF
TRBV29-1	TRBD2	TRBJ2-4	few	TGCAGCGTTGACCTAGCGGGGGCTCAGTACTTC	CSVDLAGAQYF
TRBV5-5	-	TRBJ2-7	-	TGTGCCAGCAGCCTGGGACTTTTACCCTCCTACGAGCAGTACTTC	CASSLGLLPSYEQYF
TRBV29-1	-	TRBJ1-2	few	TGCAGCGTTGATCAGGAGTTCTTC	CSVDQEFF
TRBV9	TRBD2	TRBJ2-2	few	TGTGCCAGCAGCTCGAAAGGACTAGCAACCGGGGAGCTGTTTTTT	CASSSKGLATGELFF
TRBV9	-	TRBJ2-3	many	TGTGCCAGCAGCGTAGAACAGGGCTTCACAGATACGCAGTATTTT	CASSVEQGFTDTQYF
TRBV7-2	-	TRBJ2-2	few	TGTGCCAGCAGGGGAGAGGGGCGGCCCTACTACACCGGGGAGCTGTTTTTT	CASRGEGRPYYTGELFF
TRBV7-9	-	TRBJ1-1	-	TGTGCCACCGTAGGATCTAACACTGAAGCTTTCTTT	CATVGSNTEAFF
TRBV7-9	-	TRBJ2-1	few	TGTGCCAGCAGCCCCCGCTCCTACAATGAGCAGTTCTTC	CASSPRSYNEQFF
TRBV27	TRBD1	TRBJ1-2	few	TGTGCCAGCAGTTTTGATGGCGGCAGGGGGCCGTATGGCTACACCTTC	CASSFDGGRGPYGYTF
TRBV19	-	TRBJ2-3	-	TGTGCCAGTAGTATAAAAGTTAGCACAGATACGCAGTATTTT	CASSIKVSTDTQYF
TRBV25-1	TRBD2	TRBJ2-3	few	TGTGCCAGCAGGGTCTTAGCGGGAGTAGTTCACCCTGATACGCAGTATTTT	CASRVLAGVVHPDTQYF
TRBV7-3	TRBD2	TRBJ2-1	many	TGTGCCAGCAGCCCGACTAGCGGGGGCCAGTCGAATGAGCAGTTCTTC	CASSPTSGGQSNEQFF
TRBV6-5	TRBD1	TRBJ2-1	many	TGTGCCAGCAGTTACTCCTGGGACAGGGTACACTACAATGAGCAGTTCTTC	CASSYSWDRVHYNEQFF
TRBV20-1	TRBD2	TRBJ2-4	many	TGCAGTGCTAGAGTCGCTAGCGGGGGCCGACTTGGAATTCAGTACTTC	CSARVASGGRLGIQYF
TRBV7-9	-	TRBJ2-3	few	TGTGCCAGCACGGGGACCGCTCGCACAGATACGCAGTATTTT	CASTGTARTDTQYF
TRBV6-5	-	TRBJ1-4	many	TGTGCCAGCAGCGGGTGGGAGGGCGAAAAACTGTTTTTT	CASSGWEGEKLFF
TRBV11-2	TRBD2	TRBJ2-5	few	TGTGCCAGCAGCTTAGCGGCGGGGGGCCTTCAATTACAAGAGACCCAGTACTTC	CASSLAAGGLQLQETQYF
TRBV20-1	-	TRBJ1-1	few	TGCAGTGCTGGGTCGAACACTGAAGCTTTCTTT	CSAGSNTEAFF
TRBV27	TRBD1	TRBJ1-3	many	TGTGCCAGCAGTTCCGGACAGGGAGGTGGAAACACCATATATTTT	CASSSGQGGGNTIYF
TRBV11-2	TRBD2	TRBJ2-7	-	TGTGCCAGCAGAGACCCACTCTTAGCGGGAGTCGGAGGATACGAGCAGTACTTC	CASRDPLLAGVGGYEQYF
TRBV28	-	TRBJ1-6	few	TGTGCCAGCAGTTCTCCCGCCTCAGGGACATCACCCCTCCACTTT	CASSSPASGTSPLHF
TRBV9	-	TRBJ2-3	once	TGTGCCAGCAGCGTAGGGGCTAGCAGTCCTAGCACAGATACGCAGTATTTT	CASSVGASSPSTDTQYF
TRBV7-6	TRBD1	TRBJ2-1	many	TGTGCCAGCAGCTGGGGACAGGGTATCGGCAATGAGCAGTTCTTC	CASSWGQGIGNEQFF
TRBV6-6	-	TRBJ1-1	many	TGTGCCAGCAGTTACAGAGGGCTGGACACTGAAGCTTTCTTT	CASSYRGLDTEAFF
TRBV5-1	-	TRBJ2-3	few	TGCGCCAGCAGCTTGTCTAGCGGCACAGATACGCAGTATTTT	CASSLSSGTDTQYF
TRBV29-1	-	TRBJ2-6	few	TGCAGCGTTGAGGGTAGCGGGGCCAACGTCCTGACTTTC	CSVEGSGANVLTF
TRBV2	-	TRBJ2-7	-	TGTGCCAGCAGTGAGAGGACACCCAGGCGCGAGCAGTACTTC	CASSERTPRREQYF
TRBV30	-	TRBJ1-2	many	TGTGCCTGGAGTCAGCTGGGGGTAAATGGCTACACCTTC	CAWSQLGVNGYTF
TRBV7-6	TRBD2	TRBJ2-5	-	TGTGCCAGCAGCTTGACGGGGGGGAGAAAGACCCAGTACTTC	CASSLTGGRKTQYF
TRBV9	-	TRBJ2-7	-	TGTGCCAGCAGCCCAGGGGCTAGCGGCCCCTACGAGCAGTACTTC	CASSPGASGPYEQYF
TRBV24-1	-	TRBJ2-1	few	TGTGCCACCAGTGGTCCCCACAATGAGCAGTTCTTC	CATSGPHNEQFF
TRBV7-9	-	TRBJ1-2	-	TGTGCCAGCATCAACCCTGGGACCCAGAGGTCGAGCAACTATGGCTACACCTTC	CASINPGTQRSSNYGYTF
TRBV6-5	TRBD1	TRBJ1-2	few	TGTGCCAGCGGACGGGACAGCTCTAACTATGGCTACACCTTC	CASGRDSSNYGYTF
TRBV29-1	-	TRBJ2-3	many	TGCAGCGTTCATGGCTACACAGATACGCAGTATTTT	CSVHGYTDTQYF
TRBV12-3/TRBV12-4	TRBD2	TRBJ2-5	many	TGTGCCAGCAGACCCCTTGCGGGAGCAGAGACCCAGTACTTC	CASRPLAGAETQYF
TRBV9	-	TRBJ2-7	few	TGTGCCAGCAGCGTAGCCACTGGGTCCGACGAGCAGTACTTC	CASSVATGSDEQYF
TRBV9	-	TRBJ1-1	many	TGTGCCAGCAGCGTAGGGGGCAGCACTATGAACACTGAAGCTTTCTTT	CASSVGGSTMNTEAFF
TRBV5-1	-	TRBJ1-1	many	TGCGCCAGCAGCTTGGCGAGGGGTAATGAAGCTTTCTTT	CASSLARGNEAFF
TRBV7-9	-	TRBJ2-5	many	TGTGCCAGCAGCCGTAGCGTCCAGGATACAGAGACCCAGTACTTC	CASSRSVQDTETQYF
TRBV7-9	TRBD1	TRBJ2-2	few	TGTGCCAGCAGCTCCCGGGACAGGGGGAACACCGGGGAGCTGTTTTTT	CASSSRDRGNTGELFF
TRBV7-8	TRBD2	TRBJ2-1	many	TGTGCCAGCAGCACCCAAACTAGCGGGGCGGGCAATGAGCAGTTCTTC	CASSTQTSGAGNEQFF